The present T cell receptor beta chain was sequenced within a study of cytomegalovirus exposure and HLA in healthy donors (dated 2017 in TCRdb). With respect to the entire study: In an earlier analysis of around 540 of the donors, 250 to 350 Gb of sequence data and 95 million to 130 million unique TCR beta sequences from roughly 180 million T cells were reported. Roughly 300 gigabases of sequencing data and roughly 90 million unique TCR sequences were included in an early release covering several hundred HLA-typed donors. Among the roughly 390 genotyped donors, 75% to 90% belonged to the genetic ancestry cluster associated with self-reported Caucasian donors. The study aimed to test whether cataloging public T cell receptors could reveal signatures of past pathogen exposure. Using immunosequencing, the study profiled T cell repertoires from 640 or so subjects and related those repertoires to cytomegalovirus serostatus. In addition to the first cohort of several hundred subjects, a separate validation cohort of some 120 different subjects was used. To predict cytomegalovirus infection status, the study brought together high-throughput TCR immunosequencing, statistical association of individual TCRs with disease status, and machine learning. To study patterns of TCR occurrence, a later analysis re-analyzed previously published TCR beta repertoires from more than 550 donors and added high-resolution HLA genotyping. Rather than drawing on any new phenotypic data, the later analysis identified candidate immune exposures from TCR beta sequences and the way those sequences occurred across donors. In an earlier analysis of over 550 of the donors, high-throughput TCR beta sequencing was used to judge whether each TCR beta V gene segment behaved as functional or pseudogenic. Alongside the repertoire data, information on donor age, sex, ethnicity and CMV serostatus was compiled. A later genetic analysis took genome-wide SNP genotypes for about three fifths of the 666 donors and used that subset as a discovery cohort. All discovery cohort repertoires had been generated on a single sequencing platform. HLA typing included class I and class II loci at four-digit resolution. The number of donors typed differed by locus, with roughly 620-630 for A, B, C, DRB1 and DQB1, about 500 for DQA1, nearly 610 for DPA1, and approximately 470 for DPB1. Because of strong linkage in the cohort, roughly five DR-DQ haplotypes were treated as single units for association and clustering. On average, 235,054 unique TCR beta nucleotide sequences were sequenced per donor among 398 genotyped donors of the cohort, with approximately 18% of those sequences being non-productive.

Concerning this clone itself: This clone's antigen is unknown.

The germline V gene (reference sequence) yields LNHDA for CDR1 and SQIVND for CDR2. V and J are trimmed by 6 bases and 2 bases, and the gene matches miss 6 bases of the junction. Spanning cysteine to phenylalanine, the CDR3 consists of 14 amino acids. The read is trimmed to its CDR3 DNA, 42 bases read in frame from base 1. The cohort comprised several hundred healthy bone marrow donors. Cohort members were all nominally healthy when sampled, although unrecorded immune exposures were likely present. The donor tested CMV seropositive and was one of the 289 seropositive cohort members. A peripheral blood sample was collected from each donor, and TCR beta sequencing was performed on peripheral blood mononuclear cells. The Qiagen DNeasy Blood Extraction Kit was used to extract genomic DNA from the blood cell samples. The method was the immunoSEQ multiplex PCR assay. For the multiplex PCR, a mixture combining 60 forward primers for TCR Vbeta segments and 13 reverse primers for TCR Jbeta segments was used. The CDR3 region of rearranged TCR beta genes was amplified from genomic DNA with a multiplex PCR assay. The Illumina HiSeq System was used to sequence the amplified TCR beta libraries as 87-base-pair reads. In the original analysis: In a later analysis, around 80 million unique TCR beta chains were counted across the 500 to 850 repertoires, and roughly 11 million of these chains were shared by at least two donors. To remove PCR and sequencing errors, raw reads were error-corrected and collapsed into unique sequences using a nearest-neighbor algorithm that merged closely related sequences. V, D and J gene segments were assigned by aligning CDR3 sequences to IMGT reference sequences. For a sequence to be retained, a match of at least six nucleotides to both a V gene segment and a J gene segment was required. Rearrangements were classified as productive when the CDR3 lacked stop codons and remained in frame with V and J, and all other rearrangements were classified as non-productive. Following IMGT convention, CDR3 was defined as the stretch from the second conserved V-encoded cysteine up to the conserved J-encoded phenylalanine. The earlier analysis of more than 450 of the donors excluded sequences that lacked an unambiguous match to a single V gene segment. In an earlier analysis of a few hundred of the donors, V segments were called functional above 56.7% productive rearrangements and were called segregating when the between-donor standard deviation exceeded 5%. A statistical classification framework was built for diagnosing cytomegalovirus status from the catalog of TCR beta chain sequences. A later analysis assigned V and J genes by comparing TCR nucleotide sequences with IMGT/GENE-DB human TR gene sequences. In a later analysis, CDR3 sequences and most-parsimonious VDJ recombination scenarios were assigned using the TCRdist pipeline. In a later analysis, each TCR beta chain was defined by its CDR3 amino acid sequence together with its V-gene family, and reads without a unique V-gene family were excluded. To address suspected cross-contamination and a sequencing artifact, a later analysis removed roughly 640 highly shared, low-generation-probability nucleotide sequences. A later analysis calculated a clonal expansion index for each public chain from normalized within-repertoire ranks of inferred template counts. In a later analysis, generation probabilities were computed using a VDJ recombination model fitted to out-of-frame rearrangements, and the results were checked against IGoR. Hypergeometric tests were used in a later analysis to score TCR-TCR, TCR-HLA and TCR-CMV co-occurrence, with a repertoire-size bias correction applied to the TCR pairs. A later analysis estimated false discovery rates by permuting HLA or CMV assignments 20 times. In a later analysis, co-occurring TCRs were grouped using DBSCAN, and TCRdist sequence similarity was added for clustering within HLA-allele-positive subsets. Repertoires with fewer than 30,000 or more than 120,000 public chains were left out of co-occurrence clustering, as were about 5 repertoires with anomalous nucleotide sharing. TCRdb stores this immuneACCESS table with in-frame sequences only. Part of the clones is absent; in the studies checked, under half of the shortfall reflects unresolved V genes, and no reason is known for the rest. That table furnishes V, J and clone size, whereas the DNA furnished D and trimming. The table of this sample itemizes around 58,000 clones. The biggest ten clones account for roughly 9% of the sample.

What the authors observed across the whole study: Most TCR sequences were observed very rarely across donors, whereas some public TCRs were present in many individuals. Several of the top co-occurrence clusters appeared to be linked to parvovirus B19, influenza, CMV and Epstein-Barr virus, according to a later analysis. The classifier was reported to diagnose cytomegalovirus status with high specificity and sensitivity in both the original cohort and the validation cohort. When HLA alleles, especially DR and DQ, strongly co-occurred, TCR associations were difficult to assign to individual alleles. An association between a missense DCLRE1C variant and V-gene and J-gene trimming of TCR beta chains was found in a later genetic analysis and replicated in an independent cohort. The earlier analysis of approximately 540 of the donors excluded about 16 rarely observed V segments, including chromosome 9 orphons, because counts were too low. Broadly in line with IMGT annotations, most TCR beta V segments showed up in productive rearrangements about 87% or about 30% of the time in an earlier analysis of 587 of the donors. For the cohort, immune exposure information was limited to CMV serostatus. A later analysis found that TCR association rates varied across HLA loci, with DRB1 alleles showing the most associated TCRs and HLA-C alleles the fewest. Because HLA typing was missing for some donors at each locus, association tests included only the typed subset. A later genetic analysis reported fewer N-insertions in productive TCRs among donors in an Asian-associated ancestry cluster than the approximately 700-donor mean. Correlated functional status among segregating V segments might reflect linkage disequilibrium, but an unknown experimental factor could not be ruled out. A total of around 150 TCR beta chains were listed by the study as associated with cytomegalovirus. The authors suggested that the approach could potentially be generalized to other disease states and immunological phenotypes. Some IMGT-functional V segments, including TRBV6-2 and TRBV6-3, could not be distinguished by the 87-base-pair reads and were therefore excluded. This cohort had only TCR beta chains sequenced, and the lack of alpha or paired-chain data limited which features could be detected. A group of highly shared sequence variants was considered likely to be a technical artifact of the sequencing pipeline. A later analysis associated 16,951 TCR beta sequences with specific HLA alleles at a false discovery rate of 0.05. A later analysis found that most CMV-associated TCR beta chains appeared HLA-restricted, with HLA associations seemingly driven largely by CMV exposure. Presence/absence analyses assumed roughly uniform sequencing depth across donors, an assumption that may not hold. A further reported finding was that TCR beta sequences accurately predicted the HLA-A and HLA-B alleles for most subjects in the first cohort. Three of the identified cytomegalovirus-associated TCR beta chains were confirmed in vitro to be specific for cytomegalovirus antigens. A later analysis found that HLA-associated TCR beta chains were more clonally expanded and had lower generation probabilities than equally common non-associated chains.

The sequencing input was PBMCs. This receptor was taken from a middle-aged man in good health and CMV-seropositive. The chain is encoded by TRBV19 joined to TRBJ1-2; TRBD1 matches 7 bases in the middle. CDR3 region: CASREDRANYGYTF. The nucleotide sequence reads TGTGCCAGTAGGGAAGACAGGGCGAACTATGGCTACACCTTC.